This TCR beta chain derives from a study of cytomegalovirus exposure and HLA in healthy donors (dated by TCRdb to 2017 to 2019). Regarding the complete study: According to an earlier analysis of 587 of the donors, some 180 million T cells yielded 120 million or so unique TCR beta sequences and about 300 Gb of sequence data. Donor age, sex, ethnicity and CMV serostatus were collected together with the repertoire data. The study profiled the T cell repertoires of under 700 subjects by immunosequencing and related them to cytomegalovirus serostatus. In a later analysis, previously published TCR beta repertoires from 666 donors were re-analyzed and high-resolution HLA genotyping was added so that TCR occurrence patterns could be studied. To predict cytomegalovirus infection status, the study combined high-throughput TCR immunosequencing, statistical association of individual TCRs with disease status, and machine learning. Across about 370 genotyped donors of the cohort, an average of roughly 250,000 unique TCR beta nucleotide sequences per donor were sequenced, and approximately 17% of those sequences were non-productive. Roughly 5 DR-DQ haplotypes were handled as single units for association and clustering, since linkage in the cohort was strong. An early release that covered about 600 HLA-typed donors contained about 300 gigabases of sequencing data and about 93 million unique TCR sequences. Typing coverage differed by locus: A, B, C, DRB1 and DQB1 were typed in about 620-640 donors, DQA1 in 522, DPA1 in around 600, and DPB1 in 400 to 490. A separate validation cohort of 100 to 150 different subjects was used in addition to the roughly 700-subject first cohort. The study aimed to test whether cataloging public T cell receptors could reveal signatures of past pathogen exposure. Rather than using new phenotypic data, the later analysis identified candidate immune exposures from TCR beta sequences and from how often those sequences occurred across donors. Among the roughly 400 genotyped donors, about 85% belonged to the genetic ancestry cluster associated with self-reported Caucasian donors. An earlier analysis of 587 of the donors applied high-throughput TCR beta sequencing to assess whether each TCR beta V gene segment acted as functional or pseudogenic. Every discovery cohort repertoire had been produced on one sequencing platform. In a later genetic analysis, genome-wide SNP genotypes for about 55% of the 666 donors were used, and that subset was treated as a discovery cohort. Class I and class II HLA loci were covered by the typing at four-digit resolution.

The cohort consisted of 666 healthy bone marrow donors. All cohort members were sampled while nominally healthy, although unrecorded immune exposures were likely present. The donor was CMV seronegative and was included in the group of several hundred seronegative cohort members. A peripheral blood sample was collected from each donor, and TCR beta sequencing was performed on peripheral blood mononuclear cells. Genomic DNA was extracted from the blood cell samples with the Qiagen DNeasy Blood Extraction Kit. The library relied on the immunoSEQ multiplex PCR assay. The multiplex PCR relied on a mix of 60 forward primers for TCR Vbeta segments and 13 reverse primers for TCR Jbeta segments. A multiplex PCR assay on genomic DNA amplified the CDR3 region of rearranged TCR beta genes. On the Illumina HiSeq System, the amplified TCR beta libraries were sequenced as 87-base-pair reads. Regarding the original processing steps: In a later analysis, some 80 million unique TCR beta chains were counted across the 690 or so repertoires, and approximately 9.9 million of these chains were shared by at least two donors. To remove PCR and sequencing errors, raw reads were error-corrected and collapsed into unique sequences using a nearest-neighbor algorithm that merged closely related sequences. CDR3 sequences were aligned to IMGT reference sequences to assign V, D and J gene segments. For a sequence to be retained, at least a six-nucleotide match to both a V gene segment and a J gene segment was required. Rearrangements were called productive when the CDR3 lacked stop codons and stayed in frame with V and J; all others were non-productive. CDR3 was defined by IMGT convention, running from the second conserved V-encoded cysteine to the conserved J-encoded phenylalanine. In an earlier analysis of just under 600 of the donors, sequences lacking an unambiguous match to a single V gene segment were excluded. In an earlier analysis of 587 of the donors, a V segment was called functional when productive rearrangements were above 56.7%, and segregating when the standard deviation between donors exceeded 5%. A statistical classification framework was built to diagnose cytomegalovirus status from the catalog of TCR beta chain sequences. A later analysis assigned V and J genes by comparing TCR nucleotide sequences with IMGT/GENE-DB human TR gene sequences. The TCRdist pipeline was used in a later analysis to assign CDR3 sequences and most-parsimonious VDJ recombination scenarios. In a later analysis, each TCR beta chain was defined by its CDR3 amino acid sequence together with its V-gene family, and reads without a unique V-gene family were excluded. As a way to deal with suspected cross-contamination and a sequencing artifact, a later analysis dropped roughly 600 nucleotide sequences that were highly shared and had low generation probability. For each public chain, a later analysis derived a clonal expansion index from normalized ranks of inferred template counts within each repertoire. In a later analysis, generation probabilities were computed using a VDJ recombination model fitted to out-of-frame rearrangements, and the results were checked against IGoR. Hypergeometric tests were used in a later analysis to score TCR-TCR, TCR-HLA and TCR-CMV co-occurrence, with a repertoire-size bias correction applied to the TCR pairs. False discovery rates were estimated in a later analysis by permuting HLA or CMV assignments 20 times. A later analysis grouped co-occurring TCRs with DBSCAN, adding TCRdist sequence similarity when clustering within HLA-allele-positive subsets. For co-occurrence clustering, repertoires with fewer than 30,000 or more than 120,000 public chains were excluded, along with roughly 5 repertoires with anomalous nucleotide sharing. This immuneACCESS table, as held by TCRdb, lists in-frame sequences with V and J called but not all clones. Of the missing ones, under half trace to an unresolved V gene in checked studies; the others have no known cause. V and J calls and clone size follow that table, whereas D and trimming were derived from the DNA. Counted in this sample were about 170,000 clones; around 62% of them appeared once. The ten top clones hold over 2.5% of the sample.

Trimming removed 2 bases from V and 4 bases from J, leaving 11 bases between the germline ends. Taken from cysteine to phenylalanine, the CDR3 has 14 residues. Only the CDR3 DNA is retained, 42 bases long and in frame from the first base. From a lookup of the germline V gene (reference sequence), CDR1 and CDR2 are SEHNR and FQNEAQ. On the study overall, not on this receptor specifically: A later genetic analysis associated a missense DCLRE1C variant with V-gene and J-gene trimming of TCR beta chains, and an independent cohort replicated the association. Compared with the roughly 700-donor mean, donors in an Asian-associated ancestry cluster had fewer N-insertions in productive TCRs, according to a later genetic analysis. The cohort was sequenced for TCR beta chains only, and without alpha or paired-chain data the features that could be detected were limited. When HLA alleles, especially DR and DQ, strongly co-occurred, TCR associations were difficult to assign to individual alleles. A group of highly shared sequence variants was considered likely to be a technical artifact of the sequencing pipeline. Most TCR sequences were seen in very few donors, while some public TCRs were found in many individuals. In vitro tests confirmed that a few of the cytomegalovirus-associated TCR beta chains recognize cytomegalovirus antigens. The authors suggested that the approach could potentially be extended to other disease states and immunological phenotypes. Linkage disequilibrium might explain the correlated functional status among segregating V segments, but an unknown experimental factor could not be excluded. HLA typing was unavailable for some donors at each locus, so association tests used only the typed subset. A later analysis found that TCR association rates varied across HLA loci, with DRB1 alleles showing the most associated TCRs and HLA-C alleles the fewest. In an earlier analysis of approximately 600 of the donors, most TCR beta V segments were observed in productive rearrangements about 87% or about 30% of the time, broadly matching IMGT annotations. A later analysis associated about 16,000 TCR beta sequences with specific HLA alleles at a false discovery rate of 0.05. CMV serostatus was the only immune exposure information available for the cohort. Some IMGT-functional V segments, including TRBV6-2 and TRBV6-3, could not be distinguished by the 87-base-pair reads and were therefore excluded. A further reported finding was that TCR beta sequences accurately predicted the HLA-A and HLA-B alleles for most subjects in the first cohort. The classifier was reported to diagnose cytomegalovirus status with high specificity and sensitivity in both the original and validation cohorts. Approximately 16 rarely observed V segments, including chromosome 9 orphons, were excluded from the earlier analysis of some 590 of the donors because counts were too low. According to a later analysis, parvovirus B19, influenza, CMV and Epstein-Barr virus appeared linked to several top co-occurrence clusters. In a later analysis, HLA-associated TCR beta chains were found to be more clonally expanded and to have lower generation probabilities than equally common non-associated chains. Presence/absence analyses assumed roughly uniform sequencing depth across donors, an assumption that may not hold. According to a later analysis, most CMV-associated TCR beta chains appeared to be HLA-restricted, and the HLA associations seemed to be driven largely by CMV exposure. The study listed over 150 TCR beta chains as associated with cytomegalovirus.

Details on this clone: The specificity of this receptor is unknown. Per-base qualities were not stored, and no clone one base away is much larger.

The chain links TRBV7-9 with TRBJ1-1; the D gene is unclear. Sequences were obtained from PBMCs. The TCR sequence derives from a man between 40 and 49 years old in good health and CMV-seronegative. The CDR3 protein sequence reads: CASSLPLSVTEAFF. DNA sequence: TGTGCCAGCAGCTTACCCCTATCGGTCACTGAAGCTTTCTTT.